Following are 10 T cell receptor beta chains from one sample sequenced in a study of T cells in Graves' hyperthyroidism and ophthalmopathy. Authors of the study amplified TCR beta CDR3 regions from RNA transcripts. The primer set for the first-round RT-PCR of the TCR CDR3 was HTBI. Each CDR3 protein gets one entry after TCRdb re-called the multiplex PCR reads with MiXCR. This sample yields 450,000 to 600,000 distinct CDR3 sequences, of which 14% are seen a single time; over 11% belongs to the top ten. Specimen: blood. The source of these receptors is a woman aged 40 to 49 with Graves' hyperthyroidism.

This clonotype was recorded a few times. V is TRBV20-1 and J is TRBJ1-4; 7 nucleotides align to TRBD1. The germline V gene has CDR1 DFQATT and CDR2 SNEGSKA (reference sequence). The CDR3 is 15 amino acids. J gave up 8 bases and V 0 bases, and 9 bases lay outside the gene matches. The DNA for the CDR3 is TGCAGTGCTAGAGATAGGCCAGGGGGAGAAGAAAAACTGTTTTTT. This translates into CSARDRPGGEEKLFF.

This clonotype was seen a few times. The chain combines TRBV6-5 with TRBJ2-6; D is uncertain. The CDR3 is 17 amino acids. Germline loops: CDR1 MNHEY, CDR2 SVGAGI. Deletions cut 0 bases from V and 3 bases from J, with 12 bases between. CDR3 amino acids: CASSYSVTPLGANVLTF. Here the CDR3 DNA reads TGTGCCAGCAGTTACTCGGTGACTCCTCTTGGGGCCAACGTCCTGACTTTC.

The chain combines TRBV12-3 or TRBV12-4 with TRBJ2-5; weak D call: TRBD1 (5 bases). V was cut by 1 base and J by 4 bases, with 13 bases left in between. The length of the CDR3 is 15 residues. The CDR3 sequence is CASSLGRQQRETQYF. CDR3 in DNA: TGTGCCAGCAGTTTAGGCCGACAGCAACGAGAGACCCAGTACTTC.

The chain links TRBV3-1 to TRBJ2-1; TRBD2 matches at 13 bases. Germline CDR1 LGHDT, CDR2 YNNKEL (reference sequence). The CDR3 spans 15 residues. V trimming: 6 bases; J trimming: 7 bases; junction bases outside the gene matches: 6. CDR3 DNA sequence: TGTGCCAGCAGTAGGACTAGCGGGGGTACTAATGAGCAGTTCTTC. Protein: CASSRTSGGTNEQFF.

This clonotype was detected many times. The chain couples TRBV7-3 to TRBJ2-7; D may match TRBD1 or TRBD2 (5 bases each). Germline CDR1 and CDR2: SGHTA and FQGTGA. This CDR3 is 14 amino acids long. Trimming removed 5 bases from V and 3 bases from J, with 14 bases in between. For the CDR3, the DNA is TGTGCCAGCAGCCCGGGGACCGAGAACTACGAGCAGTACTTC. It encodes CASSPGTENYEQYF.

This clonotype was seen at least ten times. The chain links TRBV7-9 to TRBJ2-7; possible D gene TRBD2, 6 bases. Germline lookup yields CDR1 SEHNR and CDR2 FQNEAQ (reference sequence). Between the trimmed V and J ends, which lost 7 bases and 5 bases, there was a span of 24 bases. The CDR3 runs to 16 residues. The CDR3 DNA is TGTGCCAGCACCCGGGCCCCGGGAGCGTTAGGTGACGAGCAGTACTTC. Translation gives CASTRAPGALGDEQYF.

This clonotype was seen more than once but under ten times. The chain combines TRBV27 with TRBJ2-3; perhaps D is TRBD1 or TRBD2 (5 bases each). Per the germline V gene, CDR1 is MNHEY and CDR2 is SMNVEV (reference sequence). V was pared by 5 bases and J by 3 bases, with 18 bases between. The CDR3 is 16 amino acids. The CDR3 reads CASSKREGKRTDTQYF. Here the CDR3 DNA reads TGTGCCAGCAGTAAGCGAGAGGGGAAGAGGACAGATACGCAGTATTTT.

The rearrangement links TRBV12-5 to TRBJ2-7, with D unresolved. Germline V gene data show CDR1 as LGHNT and CDR2 as FRNRAP. Trimming took 1 base from V and 5 from J, leaving 12 bases between them. This CDR3 spans 14 amino acids. Written as DNA, the CDR3 is TGTGCTAGTGGTTTGGGTACATTAAAGGACGAGCAGTACTTC. Translation gives CASGLGTLKDEQYF.

A few counts support this clonotype. The V call is TRBV6-6, the J call TRBJ2-7; 8 bases agree with TRBD2. The CDR3 length is 16 residues. V lost 0 bases to trimming and J lost 2 bases; unmatched junction nucleotides: 6. The germline V gene has CDR1 MNHNY and CDR2 SVGAGI (reference sequence). In nucleotides, the CDR3 is TGTGCCAGCAGTTACTCTCCGGGACTAGAAACCTACGAGCAGTACTTC. Amino acid sequence: CASSYSPGLETYEQYF.

This clonotype was seen many times. The chain is built from TRBV28 and TRBJ1-1; D gene ambiguous. CDR3 length: 12 amino acids. V lost 0 bases and J 5 bases, leaving 4 bases between the germline ends. The germline V gene has CDR1 MDHEN and CDR2 SYDVKM. CDR3 sequence reads: CASSLWLTEAFF. The DNA for the CDR3 is TGTGCCAGCAGTTTATGGTTGACTGAAGCTTTCTTT. Supplemented by reference TRBV28 and TRBJ1-1, the full variable domain reads DVKVTQSSRYLVKRTGEKVFLECVQDMDHENMFWYRQDPGLGLRLIYFSYDVKMKEKGDIPEGYSVSREKKERFSLILESASTNQTSMYLCASSLWLTEAFFGQGTRLTVV.